This TCR beta chain was retrieved from a study of cytomegalovirus exposure and HLA in healthy donors. Overall study: Of roughly 400 genotyped donors, around 86% grouped in the Caucasian-associated ancestry cluster. Study outcomes and limitations: Association with HLA alleles at 0.05 false discovery rate was found for about 17,000 TCR beta sequences in a later analysis.

This clone turned up a few times. Its antigen remains unidentified. Per germline, CDR1 SGHTA and CDR2 FQGNSA. V lost 3 bases to trimming and J lost 4 bases; unmatched junction nucleotides: 5. The CDR3 has 14 amino acids. Both 60 Vbeta primers and 13 Jbeta primers went into the PCR. Assay used: immunoSEQ multiplex PCR; TCRdb lists only in-frame clones, some missing. The sample gives around 300,000 clones, just under 85% of which show up once; approximately 2% is in the top ten. The rearrangement links TRBV7-2 to TRBJ1-1; 7 nucleotides line up with TRBD1. This TCR was sampled from a woman in her forties in good health and CMV-seropositive. Sequenced sample: PBMCs. CDR3 protein: CASSFTGATTEAFF. As DNA, the CDR3 is TGTGCCAGCAGCTTTACAGGGGCGACCACTGAAGCTTTCTTT. The full variable domain, completed using reference TRBV7-2 and TRBJ1-1, is GAGVSQSPSNKVTEKGKDVELRCDPISGHTALYWYRQSLGQGLEFLIYFQGNSAPDKSGLPSDRFSAERTGGSVSTLTIQRTQQEDSAVYLCASSFTGATTEAFFGQGTRLTVV.